Listed below are T cell receptor beta chains from one sample, sequenced in a study of metastatic and nonmetastatic thyroid tumors. TCRdb re-clonotyped the PCR reads through MiXCR. Here the sample spans under 30,000 clones, more than 20% being singletons. What was sequenced was blood. These receptors came from a female donor with papillary thyroid cancer or a benign thyroid nodule (not recorded which). Some clones in this sample may be carry-over from other donors' samples. Each CDR3 is given with its conserved first and last residue. D genes are given only for firm matches. Clone size is not always given. Where it is, it says once, few, many or a class for expanded clones.

TRBV19	TRBJ1-5	-	-	TGTGCCAGTAGGACGCAGGACAACAGCAATCAGCCCCTGCATTTT	CASRTQDNSNQPLHF
TRBV6-1	TRBJ1-2	many	TRBD1	TGTGCCAGCAGACACCGGGACAGTAACTATGGCTACACCTTC	CASRHRDSNYGYTF
TRBV20-1	TRBJ1-6	-	-	TGCAGTGCTAGAGGACAGGATTCACCCCTCCACTTT	CSARGQDSPLHF
TRBV6-1	TRBJ2-7	many	TRBD1	TGTGCCAGCAGTTTAACAGGGGGCGAGGGCGAGCAGTACTTC	CASSLTGGEGEQYF
TRBV4-1	TRBJ1-2	many	TRBD1	TGCGCCAGCAGCCGGTACCAAGGGGGCGGTAACTATGGCTACACCTTC	CASSRYQGGGNYGYTF
TRBV6-1	TRBJ2-2	few	-	TGTGCCAGCATCGTTGACAGGTCAAGCTCCGGGGAGCTGTTTTTT	CASIVDRSSSGELFF
TRBV4-2	TRBJ2-2	few	-	TGTGCCAGCAGCCGAGGGCGGGGGCGCGTCCACACCGGGGAGCTGTTTTTT	CASSRGRGRVHTGELFF
TRBV27	TRBJ2-4	many	-	TGTGCCAGCAGTTTATACAGCACTAGTGTTGTCAAAAACATTCAGTACTTC	CASSLYSTSVVKNIQYF
TRBV5-8	TRBJ1-5	many	-	TGTGCCAGCAGCTTGGAGAGGGGCAGCTATAGCAATCAGCCCCAGCATTTT	CASSLERGSYSNQPQHF
TRBV5-1	TRBJ2-7	-	-	TGCGCCAGCAGATTGCCGACGGCCAACTACGAGCAGTACTTC	CASRLPTANYEQYF
TRBV6-1	TRBJ2-1	many	TRBD2	TGTGCCAGCAGGGGGACTAGCGGGAGGGCCGGGGAGCAGTTCTTC	CASRGTSGRAGEQFF
TRBV14	TRBJ1-2	many	-	TGTGCCAGCAGCCATCGAAAGGACCGGAACTATGGCTACACCTTC	CASSHRKDRNYGYTF